The clone carrying this T cell receptor beta chain has more than one count but fewer than ten. Its antigen is not known. This entry belongs to a study of identical twins. Findings and caveats of the study: Not following the same donors, the study drew its conclusions from cross-sectional statistical analysis. Beta out-of-frame twin sharing showed a weaker excess. With monozygotic twins, out-of-frame TCR alpha sharing exceeded what models estimated.

Each CDR3 protein is one row after TCRdb ran MiXCR on the 5' RACE reads. The table lists 400,000 to 500,000 distinct CDR3 sequences, under 20% of them singletons, with about 12% in the top ten. Healthy Caucasians provided all donations. The V end was cut by 1 base, the J end by 3 bases, with 16 bases between. This CDR3 has 16 residues. The V gene's germline CDR1 is LGHNA and CDR2 YSLEER. The TCR comes from a man aged 50 to 59 in good health. Source material: naive T cells sorted from blood. The chain couples TRBV4-3 to TRBJ2-7; D remains unclear. CDR3 protein: CASSQGWISPIYEQYF. CDR3 nucleotide sequence: TGCGCCAGCAGCCAAGGGTGGATCTCGCCTATCTACGAGCAGTACTTC.